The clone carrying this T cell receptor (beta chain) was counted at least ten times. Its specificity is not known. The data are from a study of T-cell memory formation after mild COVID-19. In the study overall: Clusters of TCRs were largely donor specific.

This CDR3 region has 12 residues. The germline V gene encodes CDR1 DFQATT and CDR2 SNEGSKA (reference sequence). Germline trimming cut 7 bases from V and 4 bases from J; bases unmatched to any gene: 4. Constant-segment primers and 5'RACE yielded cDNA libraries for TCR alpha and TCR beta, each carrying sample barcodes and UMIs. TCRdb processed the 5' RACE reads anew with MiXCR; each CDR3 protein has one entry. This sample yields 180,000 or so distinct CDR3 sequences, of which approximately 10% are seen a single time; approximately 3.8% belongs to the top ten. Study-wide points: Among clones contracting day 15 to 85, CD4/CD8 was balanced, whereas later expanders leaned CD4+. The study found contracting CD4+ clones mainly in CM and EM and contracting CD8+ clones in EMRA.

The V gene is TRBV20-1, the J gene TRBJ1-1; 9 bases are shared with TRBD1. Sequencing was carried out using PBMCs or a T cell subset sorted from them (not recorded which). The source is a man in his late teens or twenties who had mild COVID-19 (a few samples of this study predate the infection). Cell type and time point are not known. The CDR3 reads CSVRDRVTEAFF. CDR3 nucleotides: TGCAGTGTACGGGACAGGGTCACTGAAGCTTTCTTT.